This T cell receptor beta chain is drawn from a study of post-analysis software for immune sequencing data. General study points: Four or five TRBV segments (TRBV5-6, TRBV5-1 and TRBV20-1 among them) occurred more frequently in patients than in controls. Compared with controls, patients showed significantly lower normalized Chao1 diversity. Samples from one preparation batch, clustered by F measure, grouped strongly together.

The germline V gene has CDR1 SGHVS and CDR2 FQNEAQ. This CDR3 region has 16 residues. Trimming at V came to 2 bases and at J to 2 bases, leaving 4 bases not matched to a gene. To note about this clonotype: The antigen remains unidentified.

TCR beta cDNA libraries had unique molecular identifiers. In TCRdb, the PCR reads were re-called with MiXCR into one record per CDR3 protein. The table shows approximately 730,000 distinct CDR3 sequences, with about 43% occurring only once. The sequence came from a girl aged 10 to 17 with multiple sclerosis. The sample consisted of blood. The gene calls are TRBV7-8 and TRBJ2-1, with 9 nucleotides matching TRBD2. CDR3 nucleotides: TGTGCCAGCAGCTTACCTAGCGGGGATGCCTACAATGAGCAGTTCTTC. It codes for CASSLPSGDAYNEQFF.